The 13 T cell receptor beta chains reported below all come from one sample, sequenced in a study of T cells in Graves' hyperthyroidism and ophthalmopathy. Amplification targeted TCR beta CDR3 regions from RNA transcripts. HTBI primers were used for first-round RT-PCR of the TCR CDR3. MiXCR, run by TCRdb on the multiplex PCR reads, gives a single entry per CDR3 protein. Among roughly 570,000 distinct CDR3 sequences, around 42% were seen once, and the ten largest hold around a fifth. The sequenced sample was peripheral blood or thyroid tissue (not recorded which). The receptors here all came from an adult woman with Graves' disease, either hyperthyroidism or ophthalmopathy (not recorded which).

This rearrangement joins TRBV25-1 to TRBJ1-1; D unclear. The V end was cut by 6 bases, the J end by 4 bases, with 24 bases between. The germline V gene encodes CDR1 MGHDK and CDR2 SYGVNS. CDR3 length: 17 amino acids. CDR3 sequence reads: CASSRSGSKALSTEAFF. CDR3 nucleotide sequence: TGTGCCAGCAGCCGCAGCGGGTCCAAGGCGTTGAGCACTGAAGCTTTCTTT.

This clonotype came up many times. The J gene is TRBJ2-5, the V gene TRBV2; 7 bases align to TRBD1. From germline, CDR1 is SNHLY and CDR2 FYNNEI. The CDR3 is 15 amino acids. V dropped 6 bases and J dropped 5; count of bases not matched to a gene: 12. The CDR3 nucleotides read TGTGCCAGCAGCTTTTCGGGACAGTCGTGGGAGACCCAGTACTTC. Encoded protein: CASSFSGQSWETQYF.

Turning to this clonotype: Its ends do not fully match the called genes, so a read error is possible. Here the CDR3 reads CASSQDDLGSQPQHF. The CDR3 DNA reads TGCGCCAGCAGCCAAGATGATCTAGGATCTCAGCCCCAGCATTTT. The V gene is TRBV7-3, the J gene TRBJ1-5, with D unresolved. CDR1 SGHTA and CDR2 FQGTGA come from the germline V gene. The CDR3 runs to 15 residues.

The V and J genes are TRBV5-8 and TRBJ2-3, with 7 bases identical to TRBD2. Germline-derived CDR1 and CDR2 are SGHTS and YDEGEE. The junction had 4 bases not matched to a gene; V was cut back by 3 bases and J by 0 bases. The CDR3 length is 15 residues. CDR3 protein: CASSYSGPSTDTQYF. The CDR3 region has the DNA TGTGCCAGCAGCTATAGCGGGCCTAGCACAGATACGCAGTATTTT.

This clonotype showed up just once. V is TRBV9 and J is TRBJ2-5, with 8 bases matching TRBD1. This CDR3 has 15 amino acids. J gave up 1 base and V 6 bases, and 8 bases lay outside the gene matches. From germline, CDR1 is SGDLS and CDR2 YYNGEE. The CDR3 sequence is CASTTGTGIQETQYF. DNA for the CDR3: TGTGCCAGCACCACGGGGACAGGCATCCAAGAGACCCAGTACTTC.

The chain combines TRBV15 with TRBJ2-7; 9 bases are a match to TRBD1. The germline V gene has CDR1 LNHNV and CDR2 YYDKDF (reference sequence). The CDR3 contains 15 residues. The J segment lost 1 base and the V segment lost 4 bases, leaving 5 bases of the junction unmatched. CDR3 sequence (DNA): TGTGCCACCAGCACCAGACAGGGGGGATCCTACGAGCAGTACTTC. It is translated as CATSTRQGGSYEQYF. The full variable domain, its missing parts supplied by reference TRBV15 and TRBJ2-7, is DAMVIQNPRYQVTQFGKPVTLSCSQTLNHNVMYWYQQKSSQAPKLLFHYYDKDFNNEADTPDNFQSRRPNTSFCFLDIRSPGLGDTAMYLCATSTRQGGSYEQYFGPGTRLTVT.

With regard to this clonotype: At one boundary the junction diverges from the germline segment, which might be a read error. The chain is built from TRBV7-3 and TRBJ2-6; D is possibly TRBD2 (7 bases). CDR3 size: 12 residues. The germline CDR1 and CDR2 sequences are SGHTA and FQGTGA. The CDR3 region has the DNA TGTGCCAGCAGTGCGGGGGCTAACGTCCTGACTTTC. Its protein product is CASSAGANVLTF.

This clonotype has only a few counts. The chain links TRBV29-1 to TRBJ1-1, with 9 nucleotides matching TRBD1. V gave up 7 bases and J gave up 6 bases; unmatched junction bases: 6. This CDR3 has 12 amino acids. Germline V lookup: CDR1 SQVTM, CDR2 ANQGSEA. In nucleotides, the CDR3 is TGCAGCGGAGACAGGGGGACGTCTGAAGCTTTCTTT. This codes for CSGDRGTSEAFF.

V and J are TRBV7-2 and TRBJ2-5, with a tentative D call TRBD2 (6 bases). Germline V gene sequence: CDR1 SGHTA, CDR2 FQGNSA. Trimming removed 2 bases at V and 2 bases at J, with 12 bases between. CDR3 length: 15 residues. CDR3 region: CASSLSPGEQETQYF. CDR3 DNA sequence: TGTGCCAGCAGCTTATCCCCGGGAGAACAAGAGACCCAGTACTTC.

This clonotype occurred once. The chain couples TRBV29-1 to TRBJ2-6; a weak D match, TRBD2 (5 bases). Trimming removed 4 bases at V and 0 bases at J, with 7 bases between. There are 14 residues in the CDR3. In germline, CDR1 is SQVTM, CDR2 ANQGSEA. The CDR3 DNA reads as TGCAGCGTTGCGGAGGTCTCTGGGGCCAACGTCCTGACTTTC. This translates into CSVAEVSGANVLTF.

The chain combines TRBV2 with TRBJ1-4; 9 bases agree with TRBD1. J gave up 10 bases and V 6 bases, and 3 bases lay outside the gene matches. This CDR3 spans 12 amino acids. CDR1 is SNHLY and CDR2 is FYNNEI in the germline V gene. CDR3 amino acids: CASRGGQGKLFF. The DNA for the CDR3 is TGTGCCAGCAGGGGGGGACAGGGAAAACTGTTTTTT.

Points on this clonotype: A clone one base away is much larger, so this may be a read error. The gene calls are TRBV3-1 and TRBJ1-2, with TRBD1 identical over 10 bases. CDR1 is LGHDT and CDR2 is YNNKEL in the germline V gene (reference sequence). This CDR3 spans 15 amino acids. The CDR3 loop reads CASRRKETGGYGHTF. The CDR3 nucleotides read TGTGCCAGCAGGCGTAAGGAGACAGGGGGCTATGGCCACACCTTC.

This clonotype has a count of ten or more. This chain joins TRBV6-5 and TRBJ2-7; D remains unclear. V shed 5 bases and J shed 2 bases, with 16 bases lying between them. This CDR3 comprises 15 residues. Germline loops: CDR1 MNHEY, CDR2 SVGAGI. The CDR3 protein is CASSTLGARTYEQYF. The CDR3 region has the DNA TGTGCCAGCAGTACCCTGGGCGCTCGGACCTACGAGCAGTACTTC.